This TCR beta chain was identified in a study of neurological immune-mediated disorders. This clonotype was counted ten times or more. The target antigen is unknown. Overall study results and limits: None of the CDR3 amino acid sequences found in expanded clones was shared across subjects. This suggests that the TCR-beta repertoires were private in all groups. Multiple sclerosis was found to have the least TCR clonal expansion, below healthy controls, and HTLV-1-associated myelopathy the most.

The cDNA was generated through 5'RACE incorporating 10-nucleotide random UMIs. TCRdb analysed the 5' RACE reads with MiXCR anew, one entry per CDR3 protein. The table shows 81,000 or so distinct CDR3 sequences, with about 13% occurring only once. The time point denotes: longitudinal time-point 2. Unsorted libraries were prepared from 2 million PBMCs held at -80 C. The sequence came from a female donor with HTLV-1-associated myelopathy (HAM/TSP). The source material was PBMCs.

The CDR3 loop reads CAISEDRAGTAEQYF. The CDR3 nucleotides read TGTGCCATCAGTGAAGATCGGGCAGGGACGGCCGAGCAGTACTTC. The chain has TRBV10-3 and TRBJ2-7, with D possibly being TRBD1 or TRBD2 (5 bases each). The CDR3 runs 15 residues. CDR1 is ENHRY, CDR2 SYGVKD, per germline. V was clipped by 3 bases and J by 6 bases, with 18 bases between them.